Given below is one T cell receptor beta chain in context. These data originate in a study of blood T cells in healthy people across ages. Every sample yielded at least 6 million isolated PBMCs. Alongside a J-beta primer mix, a sample-barcoded 5' primer served in a second PCR lasting about 7 to 12 cycles. TCRdb re-analysed the 5' RACE reads in MiXCR, keeping a single row per CDR3 protein. Among 750,000 to 950,000 distinct CDR3 sequences, around 24% were seen once, and the ten largest hold over 2.5%. The CDR3 runs 12 residues. Looked up from germline, CDR1 is DFQATT and CDR2 is SNEGSKA (reference sequence). These sequences were also reported in another study, on T cells of mothers and their children.

The sequencing input was blood. The sequence was obtained from a boy aged 10-17 years in good health. The rearrangement links TRBV20-1 to TRBJ2-1; D is undetermined. The J call may not be correct, given that the DNA end is closer to TRBJ2-5. The CDR3 nucleotides read TGCAGTGCTAGAGCTTCGACGGAGACCCAGTACTTC. The encoded protein is CSARASTETQYF.